These 2 T cell receptor beta chains came from one sample sequenced in a study of shared clonotypes between healthy human individuals. TCRdb keeps only in-frame clones here, not all; method: immunoSEQ multiplex PCR. The sample shows 400,000 to 600,000 clones, almost 80% of them seen only once. The sample consisted of PBMCs. Receptors were obtained from a woman in her 40s in good health. Some clones in this sample may be carry-over from other donors' samples.

A single count supports this clone. Given a far larger clone just one base away, this is likely a sequencing read error. This sample includes further DNA sequences coding for the same CDR3. The chain is built from TRBV28 and TRBJ1-5; D not certain. Trimming removed 3 bases at V and 9 bases at J, with 9 bases between. Germline V lookup: CDR1 MDHEN, CDR2 SYDVKM. The CDR3 runs 12 residues. The CDR3 loop reads CASSFSLGPQHF. The DNA for the CDR3 is TGTGCCAGCAGTTTCTCTCTAGGGCCCCAGCATTTT.

The chain has TRBV10-3 and TRBJ2-7; D is uncertain. Trimming took off 10 bases at V and 4 bases at J, with 17 bases between the two ends. Germline assignment: CDR1 ENHRY and CDR2 SYGVKD. The CDR3 extends over 13 amino acids. Here the CDR3 reads CATLNETRYEQYF. CDR3 sequence (DNA): TGTGCCACCCTCAATGAGACACGTTACGAGCAGTACTTC.